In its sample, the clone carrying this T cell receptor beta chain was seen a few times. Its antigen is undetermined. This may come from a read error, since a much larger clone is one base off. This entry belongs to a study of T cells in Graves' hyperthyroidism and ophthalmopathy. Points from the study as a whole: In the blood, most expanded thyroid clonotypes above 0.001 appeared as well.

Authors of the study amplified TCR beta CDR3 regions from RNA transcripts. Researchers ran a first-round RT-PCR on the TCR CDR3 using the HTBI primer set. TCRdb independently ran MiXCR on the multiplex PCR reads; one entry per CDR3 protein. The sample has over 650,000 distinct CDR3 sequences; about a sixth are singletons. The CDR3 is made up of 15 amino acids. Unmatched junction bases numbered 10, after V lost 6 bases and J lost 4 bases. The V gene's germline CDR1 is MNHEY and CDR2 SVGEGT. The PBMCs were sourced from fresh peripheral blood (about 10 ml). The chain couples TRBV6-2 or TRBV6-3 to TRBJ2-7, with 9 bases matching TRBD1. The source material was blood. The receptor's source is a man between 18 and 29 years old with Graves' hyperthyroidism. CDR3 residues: CASRKSGTGTYEQYF. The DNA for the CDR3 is TGTGCCAGCAGAAAATCCGGGACAGGGACGTACGAGCAGTACTTC.